This is a list of T cell receptor beta chains from one sample in a study of CD8 T cells in Susac syndrome. MiXCR, applied by TCRdb to the immunoSEQ multiplex PCR reads, yields one record per CDR3 protein. The repertoire holds around 200,000 distinct CDR3 sequences, with 85% to 95% as singletons. The sample was CD4+ T cells from PBMCs. These receptors were obtained from a human donor in good health. Each CDR3 is given with its conserved first and last residue. The order of the fields is V gene, J gene, CDR3 protein.

TRBV28	TRBJ1-4	CASSNPGVNEKLFF
TRBV12-3/TRBV12-4	TRBJ2-3	CASSQTGGETDTQYF
TRBV20-1	TRBJ2-4	CSARDRAGVAKNIQYF
TRBV12-3/TRBV12-4	TRBJ2-2	CASSFDGWTGELFF
TRBV6-5	TRBJ2-4	CASSTTTSGGAQNIQYF
TRBV20-1	TRBJ2-1	CSARLTGYNEQFF
TRBV30	TRBJ2-1	CAWSPADEQFF
TRBV18	TRBJ2-3	CASSRGQGDGDTQYF
TRBV27	TRBJ1-1	CATLTLGEGQDTEAFF
TRBV30	TRBJ1-1	CACRPNTEAFF
TRBV30	TRBJ1-1	CAWSTGSGVEAFF
TRBV4-1	TRBJ1-2	CASSQEFRTTATYGYTF
TRBV20-1	TRBJ2-3	CSDLSGSSDTQYF
TRBV6-2/TRBV6-3	TRBJ2-3	CASSYSPQRGARTDTQYF
TRBV14	TRBJ2-1	CASSRYSGTNEQFF
TRBV29-1	TRBJ2-3	CSVDERGTDTQYF
TRBV10-2	TRBJ2-1	CASSGGNLYNEQFF
TRBV24-1	TRBJ2-1	CATSDTTSGGAHNEQFF
TRBV13	TRBJ2-7	CASSGGGYEQYF
TRBV20-1	TRBJ2-5	CSARSGTSGGDWYF
TRBV7-9	TRBJ2-1	CASSWDGPSYNEQFF
TRBV6-6	TRBJ2-3	CASAGDDDTQYF
TRBV12-3/TRBV12-4	TRBJ2-3	CASSLLAGTGTDTQYF
TRBV3-1	TRBJ2-7	CASSQEASRAEQYF
TRBV12-3/TRBV12-4	TRBJ2-2	CASNMGPGELFF
TRBV29-1	TRBJ2-1	CSSGQGSHNEQFF
TRBV7-2	TRBJ2-3	CASTLDISRGADTQYF
TRBV29-1	TRBJ1-2	CSVRQETSYGYTF
TRBV29-1	TRBJ1-1	CSVEYRPGPQRAFF
TRBV7-8	TRBJ1-4	CASSLASVAEKLFF
TRBV20-1	TRBJ2-5	CSARTSGKETQYF
TRBV3-1	TRBJ2-5	CASSQSLGLQETQYF
TRBV28	TRBJ1-5	CASSRSGYQPQHF
TRBV29-1	TRBJ1-2	CSVHSVFYGYTF
TRBV28	TRBJ2-1	CASSLNPVFGYNEQFF
TRBV10-3	TRBJ2-7	CAINAASSYEQYF
TRBV18	TRBJ1-3	CASSPGSTGNTIYF
TRBV10-3	TRBJ2-5	CAISEGETQYF
TRBV18	TRBJ1-1	CASSPRQGRTAEAFF
TRBV11-2	TRBJ2-3	CASRIRAGEADTQYF
TRBV10-3	TRBJ2-3	CASTPTTTSGTDTQYF
TRBV6-5	TRBJ1-2	CASSYSRQSGYTF
TRBV27	TRBJ2-7	CASSFNGQAPYEQYF
TRBV2	TRBJ2-3	CASSEDQRPSDTQYF
TRBV29-1	TRBJ1-2	CSVGGGQGDYGYTF
TRBV7-3	TRBJ2-5	CASSDSSTQETQYF
TRBV24-1	TRBJ2-1	CATADGSSYNEQFF
TRBV23-1	TRBJ1-4	CASSPMRWTVREKLFF